The present TCR beta chain was sequenced within a study of PD-L1 blockade in urothelial cancer. The overall study: About 85% of the roughly 29 patients comprised males who had bladder-origin urothelial cancer. Overall study results and limits: Below-median pretreatment blood TCR clonality was a predictor of better survival. Tumor-associated clones in blood expanded more at 3 weeks in durable-benefit patients.

Of note for this clone: Antigen: not known.

CDR1 and CDR2 from the germline V gene are SGHNT and YYREEE (reference sequence). The germline V and J ends were trimmed by 1 base and 8 bases, with 12 bases remaining between them. This CDR3 spans 13 amino acids. Only in-frame clones appear in the TCRdb table, and some are missing; sequencing was by immunoSEQ multiplex PCR. The profile shows around 100,000 clones, approximately 90% of them singletons. Time point defined: peripheral blood 6 weeks after treatment start. The number of samples from each patient was between 1 and 8, taken pretreatment and on-treatment. The TCR comes from a man in his 60s with urothelial cancer. The chain employs TRBV5-4 and TRBJ1-1, with D perhaps matching TRBD1 (6 bases). This specimen was PBMCs, taken around atezolizumab (anti-PD-L1) treatment. The CDR3 reads CASSLFGGAEAFF. Written as DNA, the CDR3 is TGTGCCAGCAGCTTGTTCGGGGGGGCGGAAGCTTTCTTT.